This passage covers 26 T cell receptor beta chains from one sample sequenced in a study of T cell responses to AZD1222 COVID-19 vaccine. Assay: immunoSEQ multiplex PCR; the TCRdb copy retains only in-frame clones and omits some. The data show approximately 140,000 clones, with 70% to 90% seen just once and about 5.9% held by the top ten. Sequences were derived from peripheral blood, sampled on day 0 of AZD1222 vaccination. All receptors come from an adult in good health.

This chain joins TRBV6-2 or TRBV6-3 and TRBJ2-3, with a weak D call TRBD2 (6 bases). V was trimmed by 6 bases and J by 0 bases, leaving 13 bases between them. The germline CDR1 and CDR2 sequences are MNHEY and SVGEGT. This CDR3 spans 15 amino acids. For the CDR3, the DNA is TGTGCCAGCAGCCCCGGGACTGCTAGCACAGATACGCAGTATTTT. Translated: CASSPGTASTDTQYF.

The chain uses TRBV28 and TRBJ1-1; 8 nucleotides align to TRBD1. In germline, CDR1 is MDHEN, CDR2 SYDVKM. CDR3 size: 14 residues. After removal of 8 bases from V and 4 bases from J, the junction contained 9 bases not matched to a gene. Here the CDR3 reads CASGEDREATEAFF. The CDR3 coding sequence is TGTGCCAGCGGAGAGGACAGGGAGGCCACTGAAGCTTTCTTT.

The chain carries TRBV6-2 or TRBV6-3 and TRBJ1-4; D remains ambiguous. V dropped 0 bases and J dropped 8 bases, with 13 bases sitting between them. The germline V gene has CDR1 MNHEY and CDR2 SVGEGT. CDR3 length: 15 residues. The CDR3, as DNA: TGTGCCAGCAGTTACTCGATGACAAGGAGGGAAAAACTGTTTTTT. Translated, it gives CASSYSMTRREKLFF.

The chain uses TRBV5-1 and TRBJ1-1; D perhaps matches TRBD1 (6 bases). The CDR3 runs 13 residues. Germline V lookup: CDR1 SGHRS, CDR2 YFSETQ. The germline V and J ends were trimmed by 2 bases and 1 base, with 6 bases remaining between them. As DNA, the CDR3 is TGCGCCAGCAGCTTACAGGGGAACACTGAAGCTTTCTTT. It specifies CASSLQGNTEAFF. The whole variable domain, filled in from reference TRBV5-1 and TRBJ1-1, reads KAGVTQTPRYLIKTRGQQVTLSCSPISGHRSVSWYQQTPGQGLQFLFEYFSETQRNKGNFPGRFSGRQFSNSRSEMNVSTLELGDSALYLCASSLQGNTEAFFGQGTRLTVV.

CDR3 sequence: CASSLGTGNPNEKLFF. The CDR3 DNA reads TGTGCCAGCAGTTTAGGGACAGGAAACCCGAATGAAAAACTGTTTTTT. The rearrangement joins TRBV27 to TRBJ1-4; TRBD1 agrees at 8 bases. Germline values: CDR1 MNHEY, CDR2 SMNVEV (reference sequence). The CDR3 is 16 residues long. V trimming: 2 bases; J trimming: 5 bases; junction bases outside the gene matches: 7.

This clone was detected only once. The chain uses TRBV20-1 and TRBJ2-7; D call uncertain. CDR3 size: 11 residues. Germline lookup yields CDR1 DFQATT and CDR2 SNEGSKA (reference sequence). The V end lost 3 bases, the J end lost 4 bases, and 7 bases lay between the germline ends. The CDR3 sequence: CSASTSYEQYF. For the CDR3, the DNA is TGCAGTGCTAGTACTTCGTACGAGCAGTACTTC.

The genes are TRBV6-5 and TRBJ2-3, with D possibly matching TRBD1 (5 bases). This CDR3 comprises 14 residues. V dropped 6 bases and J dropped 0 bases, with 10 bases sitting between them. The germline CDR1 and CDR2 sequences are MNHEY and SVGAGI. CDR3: CASSRVGSTDTQYF. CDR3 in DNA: TGTGCCAGCAGCAGGGTGGGGAGCACAGATACGCAGTATTTT.

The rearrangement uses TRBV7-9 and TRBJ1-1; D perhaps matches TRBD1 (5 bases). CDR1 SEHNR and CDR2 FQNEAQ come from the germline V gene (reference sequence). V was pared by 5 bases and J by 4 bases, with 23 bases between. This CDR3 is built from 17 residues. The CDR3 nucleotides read TGTGCCAGCAGCCTACCCCTGCGGGGGAGATTTCGCACTGAAGCTTTCTTT. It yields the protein CASSLPLRGRFRTEAFF.

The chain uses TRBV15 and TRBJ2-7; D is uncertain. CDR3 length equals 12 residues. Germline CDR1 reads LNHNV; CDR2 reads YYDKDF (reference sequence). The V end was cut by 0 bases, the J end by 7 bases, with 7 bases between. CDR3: CATSRDLREQYF. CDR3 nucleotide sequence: TGTGCCACCAGCAGAGATTTGCGAGAGCAGTACTTC.

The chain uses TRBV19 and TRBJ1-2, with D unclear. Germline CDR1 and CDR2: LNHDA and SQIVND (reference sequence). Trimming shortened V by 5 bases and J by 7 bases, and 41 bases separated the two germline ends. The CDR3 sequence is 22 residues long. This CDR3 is CASSSAGSIAGSGESYRVGYTF. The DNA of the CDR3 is TGTGCCAGTAGTTCAGCTGGATCAATCGCCGGGAGTGGAGAGTCCTATCGGGTTGGCTACACCTTC.

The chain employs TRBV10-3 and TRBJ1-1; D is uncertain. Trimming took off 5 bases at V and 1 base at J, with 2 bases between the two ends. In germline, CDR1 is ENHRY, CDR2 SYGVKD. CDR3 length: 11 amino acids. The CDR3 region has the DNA TGTGCCATCAGTTCGAACACTGAAGCTTTCTTT. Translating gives CAISSNTEAFF.

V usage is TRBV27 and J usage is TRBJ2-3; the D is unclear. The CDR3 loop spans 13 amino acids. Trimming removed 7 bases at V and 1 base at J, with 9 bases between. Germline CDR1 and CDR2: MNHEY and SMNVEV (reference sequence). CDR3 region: CASKIRGTDTQYF. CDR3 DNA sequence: TGTGCCAGCAAGATTCGAGGCACAGATACGCAGTATTTT.

Here the CDR3 reads CASSPGTPDYYEQYF. The CDR3 nucleotides are TGTGCCAGCAGCCCCGGGACACCGGATTACTACGAGCAGTACTTC. V usage is TRBV14 and J usage is TRBJ2-7; D may be TRBD1 (6 bases). The CDR3 length is 15 residues. V lost 4 bases, J lost 3 bases, and 16 bases lay in between. In germline, CDR1 is SGHDN, CDR2 FVKESK.

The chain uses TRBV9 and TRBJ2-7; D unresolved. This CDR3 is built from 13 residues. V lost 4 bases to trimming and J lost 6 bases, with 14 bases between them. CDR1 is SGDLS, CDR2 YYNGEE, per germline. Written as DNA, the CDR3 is TGTGCCAGCAGCCCCGACGGGCTAGGCGAGCAGTACTTC. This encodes CASSPDGLGEQYF.

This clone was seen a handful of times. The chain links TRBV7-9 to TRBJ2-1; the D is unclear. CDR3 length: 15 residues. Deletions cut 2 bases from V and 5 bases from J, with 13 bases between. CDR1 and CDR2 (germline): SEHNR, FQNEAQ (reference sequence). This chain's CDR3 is CASSLRSPHHNEQFF. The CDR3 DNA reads TGTGCCAGCAGCTTACGTAGTCCACACCACAATGAGCAGTTCTTC.

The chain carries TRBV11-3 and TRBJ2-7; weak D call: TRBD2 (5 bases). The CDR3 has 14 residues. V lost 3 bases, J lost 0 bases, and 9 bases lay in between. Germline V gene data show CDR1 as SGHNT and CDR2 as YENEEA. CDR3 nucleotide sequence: TGTGCCAGCAGCTTCCTGCTAGCCTCCTACGAGCAGTACTTC. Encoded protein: CASSFLLASYEQYF.

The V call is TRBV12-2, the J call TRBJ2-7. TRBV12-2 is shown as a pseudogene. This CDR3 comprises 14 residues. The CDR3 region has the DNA TGTGCAAGTCGCTACCCCGGGACCGGCGGCGAGCAGTACTTC. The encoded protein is CASRYPGTGGEQYF.

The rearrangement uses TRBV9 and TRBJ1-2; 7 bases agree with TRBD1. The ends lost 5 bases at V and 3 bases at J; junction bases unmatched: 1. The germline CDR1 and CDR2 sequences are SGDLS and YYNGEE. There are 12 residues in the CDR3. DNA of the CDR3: TGTGCCAGCAGAGGGGGCGACTATGGCTACACCTTC. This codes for CASRGGDYGYTF.

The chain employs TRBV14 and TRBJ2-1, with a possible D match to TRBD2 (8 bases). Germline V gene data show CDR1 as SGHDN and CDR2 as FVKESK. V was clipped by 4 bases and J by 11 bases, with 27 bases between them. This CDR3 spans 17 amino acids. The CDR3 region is CASSPGRAGRARGKQFF. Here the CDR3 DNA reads TGTGCCAGCAGCCCTGGACGGGCCGGGAGGGCCAGGGGGAAGCAGTTCTTC.

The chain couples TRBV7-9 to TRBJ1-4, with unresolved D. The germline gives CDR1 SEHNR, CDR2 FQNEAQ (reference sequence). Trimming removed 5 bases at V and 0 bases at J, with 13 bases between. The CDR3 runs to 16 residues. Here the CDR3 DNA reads TGTGCCAGCAGCGATCCTAGACCCGCAACTAATGAAAAACTGTTTTTT. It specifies CASSDPRPATNEKLFF.

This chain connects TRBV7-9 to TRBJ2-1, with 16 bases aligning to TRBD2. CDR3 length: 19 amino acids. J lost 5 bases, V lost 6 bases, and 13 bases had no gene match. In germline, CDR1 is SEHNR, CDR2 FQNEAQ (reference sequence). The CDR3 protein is CASRPGTSGRALGDNEQFF. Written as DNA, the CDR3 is TGTGCCAGCAGGCCCGGGACTAGCGGGAGGGCCCTGGGTGACAATGAGCAGTTCTTC.

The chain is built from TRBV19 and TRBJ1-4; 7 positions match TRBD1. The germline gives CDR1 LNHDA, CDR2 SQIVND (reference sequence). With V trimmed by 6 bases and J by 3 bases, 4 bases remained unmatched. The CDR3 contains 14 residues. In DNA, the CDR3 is TGTGCCAGTAGGACGAGGGGGCCTAATGAAAAACTGTTTTTT. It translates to CASRTRGPNEKLFF.

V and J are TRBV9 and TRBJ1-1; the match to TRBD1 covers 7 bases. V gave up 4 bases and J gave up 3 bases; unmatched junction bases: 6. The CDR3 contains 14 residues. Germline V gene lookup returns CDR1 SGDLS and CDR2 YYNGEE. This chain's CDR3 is CASSPRTGHTEAFF. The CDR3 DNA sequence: TGTGCCAGCAGCCCCAGGACAGGTCACACTGAAGCTTTCTTT.

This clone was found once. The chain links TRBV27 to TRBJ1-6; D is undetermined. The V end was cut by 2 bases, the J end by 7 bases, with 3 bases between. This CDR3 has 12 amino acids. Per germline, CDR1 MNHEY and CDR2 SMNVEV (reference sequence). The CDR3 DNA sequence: TGTGCCAGCAGTTTAGGCAATTCACCCCTCCACTTT. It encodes CASSLGNSPLHF.

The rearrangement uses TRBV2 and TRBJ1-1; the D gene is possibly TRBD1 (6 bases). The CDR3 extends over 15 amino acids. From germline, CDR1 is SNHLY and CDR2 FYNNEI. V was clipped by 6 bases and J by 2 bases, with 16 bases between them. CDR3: CASRNGRGSNTEAFF. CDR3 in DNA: TGTGCCAGCAGGAACGGCAGGGGATCTAACACTGAAGCTTTCTTT.

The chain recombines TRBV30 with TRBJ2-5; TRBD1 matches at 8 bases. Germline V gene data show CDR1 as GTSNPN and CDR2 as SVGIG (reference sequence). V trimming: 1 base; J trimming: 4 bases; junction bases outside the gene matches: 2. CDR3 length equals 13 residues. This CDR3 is CAWSDTGGETQYF. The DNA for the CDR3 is TGTGCCTGGAGTGACACAGGGGGAGAGACCCAGTACTTC.